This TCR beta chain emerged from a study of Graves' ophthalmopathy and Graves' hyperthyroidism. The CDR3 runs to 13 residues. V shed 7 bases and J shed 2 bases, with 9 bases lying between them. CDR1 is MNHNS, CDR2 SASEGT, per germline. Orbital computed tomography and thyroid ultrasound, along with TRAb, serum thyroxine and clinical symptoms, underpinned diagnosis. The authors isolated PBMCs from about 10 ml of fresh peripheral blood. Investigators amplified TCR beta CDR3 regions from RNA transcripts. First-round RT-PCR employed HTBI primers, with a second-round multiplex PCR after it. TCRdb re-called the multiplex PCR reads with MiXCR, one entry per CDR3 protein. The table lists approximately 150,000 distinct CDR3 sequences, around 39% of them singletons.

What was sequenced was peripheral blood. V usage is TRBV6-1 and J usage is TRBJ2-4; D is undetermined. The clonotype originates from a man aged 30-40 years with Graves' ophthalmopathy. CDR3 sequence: CASTIVSKNIQYF. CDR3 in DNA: TGTGCCAGCACTATTGTGTCCAAAAACATTCAGTACTTC.